This T cell receptor (beta chain) was recorded in a study of memory CD4+ T cells and cytomegalovirus serostatus. On the study more broadly: This sample comes from healthy Belgian adults, about nine CMV seropositive, roughly 22 seronegative.

Measured with immunoSEQ multiplex PCR; TCRdb has only the in-frame clones, and not every one. Among 56,000 or so clones listed, roughly four fifths were seen once. Single viable CD3+CD4+CD8-CD45RO+ cells were sorted as the memory CD4+ T cells. The V end lost 4 bases, the J end lost 7 bases, and 9 bases lay between the germline ends. Germline V lookup: CDR1 SGHDT, CDR2 YYEEEE. The CDR3 covers 12 residues. Sequencing input: memory CD4+ T cells from blood. The chain joins TRBV5-6 to TRBJ1-3, with D unresolved. The receptor comes from an adult in good health and CMV-seronegative. CDR3 sequence: CASSNRGNTIYF. The DNA of the CDR3 is TGTGCCAGCAGCAATCGTGGGAACACCATATATTTT.